Below are 25 T cell receptor beta chains sequenced from a single sample in a study of OX40 agonist ivuxolimab in advanced cancers. The method was immunoSEQ multiplex PCR; TCRdb's version includes in-frame clones alone and lacks a portion of them. There are tens of thousands of clones in the sample; roughly 90% occur only once, and roughly 0.98% lies in the top ten. This specimen was CD4+ or CD8+ T cells sorted from blood, taken in a trial of the OX40 agonist ivuxolimab. These receptors were collected from an adult with an advanced solid tumor such as melanoma, head and neck, liver or kidney cancer.

This chain joins TRBV2 and TRBJ2-2; TRBD2 matches 9 bases. Trimming cost V 3 bases and J 3 bases; bases outside gene matches: 11. This CDR3 is 18 amino acids long. Per germline, CDR1 SNHLY and CDR2 FYNNEI. The CDR3 bases are TGTGCCAGCAGTGAGAGGACTAGCGCTGTTCCTGACACCGGGGAGCTGTTTTTT. Amino acids: CASSERTSAVPDTGELFF.

This rearrangement joins TRBV7-2 to TRBJ2-7; weak D call: TRBD1 (5 bases). Germline V gene sequence: CDR1 SGHTA, CDR2 FQGNSA. This CDR3 is 14 amino acids long. V shed 5 bases and J shed 0 bases, with 11 bases lying between them. CDR3 bases: TGTGCCAGCAGCCTCCAGGGTAGCTCCTACGAGCAGTACTTC. The encoded protein is CASSLQGSSYEQYF.

Only a few counts were recorded for this clone. The chain recombines TRBV7-2 with TRBJ2-1; 9 bases fit TRBD1. Germline V CDR1 and CDR2: SGHTA, FQGNSA. V was pared by 1 base and J by 7 bases, with 14 bases of the junction left unmatched. There are 18 residues in the CDR3. The CDR3 DNA sequence: TGTGCCAGCAGCTTAGGAATTTTACAGGGGGCGAGGGGGAATGAGCAGTTCTTC. Translated, it gives CASSLGILQGARGNEQFF.

V is TRBV7-2 and J is TRBJ1-1; the D is unclear. Trimming cost V 5 bases and J 0 bases, with 16 bases left between them. This CDR3 is built from 16 residues. Germline lookup yields CDR1 SGHTA and CDR2 FQGNSA. The CDR3 loop is CASSPRIIAMNTEAFF. The CDR3 DNA is TGTGCCAGCAGCCCCCGGATCATAGCTATGAACACTGAAGCTTTCTTT.

The V and J genes are TRBV7-2 and TRBJ1-2, with 9 bases lining up with TRBD1. The CDR3 consists of 16 residues. The germline CDR1 and CDR2 sequences are SGHTA and FQGNSA. With V trimmed by 4 bases and J by 7 bases, 13 bases remained unmatched. The CDR3 bases are TGTGCCAGCAGCTCCCGGACAGGGGCCCTCCGACCTGGCTACACCTTC. It encodes CASSSRTGALRPGYTF.

The chain is built from TRBV4-3 and TRBJ2-1; 7 bases are shared with TRBD2. Germline CDR1 is LGHNA and CDR2 is YSLEER. The ends lost 0 bases at V and 3 bases at J; junction bases unmatched: 2. The CDR3 has 15 residues. Here the CDR3 DNA reads TGCGCCAGCAGCCAAGAGGGGAGGGGCTACAATGAGCAGTTCTTC. It specifies CASSQEGRGYNEQFF.

J is TRBJ2-2 and V is TRBV6-5; D not certain. CDR3 size: 13 residues. The germline gives CDR1 MNHEY, CDR2 SVGAGI. Trimming removed 1 base from V and 4 bases from J, with 4 bases in between. CDR3 nucleotide sequence: TGTGCCAGCAGTTACTTCTCCACCGGGGAGCTGTTTTTT. This encodes CASSYFSTGELFF.

The CDR3 region has the DNA TGTGCCAGCAGCGTTGGTCTAGCAATTACTGACAATGAGCAGTTCTTC. This encodes CASSVGLAITDNEQFF. V usage is TRBV9 and J usage is TRBJ2-1; tentative D call: TRBD2 (5 bases). The germline V gene encodes CDR1 SGDLS and CDR2 YYNGEE. This CDR3 contains 16 residues. V was clipped by 2 bases and J by 5 bases, with 17 bases between them.

The DNA for the CDR3 is TGTGCCAGCAGCACGGGACTAGCGGGAGGAGGGATCTACGAGCAGTACTTC. Amino acids: CASSTGLAGGGIYEQYF. This sequence joins TRBV5-4 and TRBJ2-7, with 15 bases identical to TRBD2. The V gene's germline CDR1 is SGHNT and CDR2 YYREEE (reference sequence). After removal of 4 bases from V and 3 bases from J, the junction contained 8 bases not matched to a gene. The CDR3 loop spans 17 amino acids. Full variable domain (remainder filled in from reference TRBV5-4 and TRBJ2-7): ETGVTQSPTHLIKTRGQQVTLRCSSQSGHNTVSWYQQALGQGPQFIFQYYREEENGRGNFPPRFSGLQFPNYSSELNVNALELDDSALYLCASSTGLAGGGIYEQYFGPGTRLTVT.

The V and J genes are TRBV9 and TRBJ1-6; TRBD1 matches at 9 bases. Germline assignment: CDR1 SGDLS and CDR2 YYNGEE. Trimming took 3 bases from V and 7 from J; bases not matched to a gene: 2. The CDR3 is 14 residues long. The CDR3 DNA reads TGTGCCAGCAGCGGCGGACAGGGGAATTCACCCCTCCACTTT. This codes for CASSGGQGNSPLHF.

The chain recombines TRBV4-1 with TRBJ1-3; 7 bases match TRBD1. The V gene's germline CDR1 is MGHRA and CDR2 YSYEKL. Unmatched junction bases numbered 13, after V lost 2 bases and J lost 9 bases. The CDR3 is 16 residues long. The CDR3 sequence: CASSQLSLNRGLTIYF. Here the CDR3 DNA reads TGCGCCAGCAGCCAATTAAGTCTGAACAGGGGCCTCACCATATATTTT.

In DNA, the CDR3 is TGTGCCAGCAGCAAGGGGGCTGGTGGCACAGATACGCAGTATTTT. Translation: CASSKGAGGTDTQYF. The chain employs TRBV6-5 and TRBJ2-3; 7 bases fit TRBD1. The CDR3 has 15 amino acids. Germline CDR1 and CDR2: MNHEY and SVGAGI. The V segment lost 6 bases and the J segment 1 base; nucleotides outside the gene matches: 7.

The chain recombines TRBV19 with TRBJ2-7, with TRBD1 matching 10 bases. The CDR3 spans 16 residues. Unmatched junction bases numbered 8, after V lost 5 bases and J lost 1 base. CDR1 LNHDA and CDR2 SQIVND come from the germline V gene (reference sequence). CDR3 in DNA: TGTGCCAGTAGTTCATACCGGGACAGGGGTTCCTACGAGCAGTACTTC. This codes for CASSSYRDRGSYEQYF.

The rearrangement links TRBV27 to TRBJ2-2, with 12 bases that match TRBD2. V was clipped by 5 bases and J by 4 bases; unmatched bases: 8. This CDR3 is built from 17 residues. CDR1 and CDR2 from the germline V gene are MNHEY and SMNVEV (reference sequence). The CDR3: CASSETSGSWGTGELFF. Here the CDR3 DNA reads TGTGCCAGCAGTGAGACTAGCGGGAGTTGGGGCACCGGGGAGCTGTTTTTT.

This rearrangement joins TRBV5-6 to TRBJ2-2, with 8 bases lining up with TRBD1. The V and J ends lost 3 bases and 1 base, in that order; junction bases with no gene match: 5. Looked up from germline, CDR1 is SGHDT and CDR2 is YYEEEE. The CDR3 is 16 residues long. CDR3 nucleotides: TGTGCCAGCAGCTCTTGGACAGGGTGGAACACCGGGGAGCTGTTTTTT. Translating it yields CASSSWTGWNTGELFF.

The chain is built from TRBV7-2 and TRBJ2-3, with no clear D. Trimming shortened V by 3 bases and J by 6 bases, and 4 bases separated the two germline ends. CDR3 length: 11 amino acids. The germline gives CDR1 SGHTA, CDR2 FQGNSA. The CDR3 reads CASSFIDTQYF. The CDR3 DNA reads TGTGCCAGCAGCTTCATCGATACGCAGTATTTT.

The chain is built from TRBV7-9 and TRBJ2-7; possibly TRBD2 for D (6 bases). There are 14 residues in the CDR3. CDR1 and CDR2 (germline): SEHNR, FQNEAQ (reference sequence). V was pared by 2 bases and J by 2 bases, with 10 bases between. The CDR3 coding sequence is TGTGCCAGCAGCTTATCACTAGCACCCTACGAGCAGTACTTC. It translates to CASSLSLAPYEQYF. Based on the CDR3 plus reference TRBV7-9 and TRBJ2-7, the full variable domain is DTGVSQNPRHKITKRGQNVTFRCDPISEHNRLYWYRQTLGQGPEFLTYFQNEAQLEKSRLLSDRFSAERPKGSFSTLEIQRTEQGDSAMYLCASSLSLAPYEQYFGPGTRLTVT.

This clone was counted a few times. The chain combines TRBV5-5 with TRBJ1-5; 9 nucleotides match TRBD1. Germline V gene data show CDR1 as SGHKS and CDR2 as YYEKEE (reference sequence). V lost 4 bases, J lost 5 bases, and 4 bases stayed unmatched. There are 14 residues in the CDR3. Here the CDR3 reads CASSLQGAHQPQHF. The CDR3 DNA is TGTGCCAGCAGCCTACAGGGGGCCCATCAGCCCCAGCATTTT. Together with reference TRBV5-5 and TRBJ1-5, the CDR3 gives the full variable domain: DAGVTQSPTHLIKTRGQQVTLRCSPISGHKSVSWYQQVLGQGPQFIFQYYEKEERGRGNFPDRFSARQFPNYSSELNVNALLLGDSALYLCASSLQGAHQPQHFGDGTRLSIL.

The CDR3 loop is CASSDKNRRDRDTYEQYF. DNA of the CDR3: TGTGCCAGCAGCGATAAGAATAGACGGGACAGGGATACCTACGAGCAGTACTTC. The rearrangement links TRBV27 to TRBJ2-7, with 9 nucleotides matching TRBD1. Losses at the gene ends were 6 bases for V and 2 bases for J; bases not matched to a gene: 17. The V gene's germline CDR1 is MNHEY and CDR2 SMNVEV (reference sequence). The CDR3 contains 18 residues.

The chain employs TRBV5-1 and TRBJ2-5; D not resolved. The germline gives CDR1 SGHRS, CDR2 YFSETQ. The CDR3 contains 12 residues. V lost 0 bases to trimming and J lost 5 bases, with 5 bases between them. The CDR3 sequence: CASSLGQETQYF. DNA of the CDR3: TGCGCCAGCAGCTTGGGCCAGGAGACCCAGTACTTC. The full variable domain, rest sourced from reference TRBV5-1 and TRBJ2-5, is KAGVTQTPRYLIKTRGQQVTLSCSPISGHRSVSWYQQTPGQGLQFLFEYFSETQRNKGNFPGRFSGRQFSNSRSEMNVSTLELGDSALYLCASSLGQETQYFGPGTRLLVL.

This sequence joins TRBV28 and TRBJ2-2; unclear D gene. The germline V gene encodes CDR1 MDHEN and CDR2 SYDVKM. V lost 1 base, J lost 0 bases, and 9 bases lay in between. CDR3 length equals 16 residues. DNA of the CDR3: TGTGCCAGCAGTTTATTTGTTCAGTCGAACACCGGGGAGCTGTTTTTT. The encoded protein is CASSLFVQSNTGELFF.

With respect to this clone: Other DNA sequences within the sample encode an identical CDR3. V usage is TRBV28 and J usage is TRBJ2-7; D is undetermined. This CDR3 has 15 amino acids. Trimming cost V 6 bases and J 6 bases, with 21 bases left between them. Germline lookup yields CDR1 MDHEN and CDR2 SYDVKM. The CDR3 here is CASRPGSKTSGEQYF. The CDR3 region has the DNA TGTGCCAGCAGGCCTGGGTCTAAAACGTCGGGCGAGCAGTACTTC. The full variable domain, completed using reference TRBV28 and TRBJ2-7, is DVKVTQSSRYLVKRTGEKVFLECVQDMDHENMFWYRQDPGLGLRLIYFSYDVKMKEKGDIPEGYSVSREKKERFSLILESASTNQTSMYLCASRPGSKTSGEQYFGPGTRLTVT.

The chain links TRBV7-8 to TRBJ1-1; the D gene is possibly TRBD1 (5 bases). Germline assignment: CDR1 SGHVS and CDR2 FQNEAQ. The ends were cut back, 5 bases at V and 3 bases at J, with 16 bases in the middle. This CDR3 has 15 amino acids. CDR3 DNA sequence: TGTGCCAGCAGCCTGCTAAGGCCCAGGGACACTGAAGCTTTCTTT. Protein product: CASSLLRPRDTEAFF.

This clone was detected only once. The gene calls are TRBV5-1 and TRBJ2-2; 7 nucleotides agree with TRBD1. V shed 4 bases and J 1 base; nucleotides not matched to a gene: 4. The CDR3 covers 15 residues. CDR1 and CDR2 from the germline V gene are SGHRS and YFSETQ. Here the CDR3 DNA reads TGCGCCAGCAGCATGGGACAGCTGAACACCGGGGAGCTGTTTTTT. Its protein is CASSMGQLNTGELFF.

V usage is TRBV27 and J usage is TRBJ2-1; maybe TRBD2 (5 bases). In germline, CDR1 is MNHEY, CDR2 SMNVEV (reference sequence). The CDR3 loop spans 15 amino acids. Trimming took 3 bases from V and 3 from J, leaving 12 bases between them. This CDR3 reads CASSFFRAGYNEQFF. The CDR3 nucleotides are TGTGCCAGCAGTTTCTTTAGGGCGGGCTACAATGAGCAGTTCTTC.